This TCR beta chain was found in a study of OX40 agonist ivuxolimab in advanced cancers. Across the study: People in dose escalation had one of these cancers: hepatocellular carcinoma, melanoma, renal cell or head and neck cancer. A mean age of roughly 66 years, range about 20 to 79, was recorded, and under 85% were male. Notes on the study in general: Both blood CD4+ and CD8+ T cells showed clonal growth by week 6 at 0.1 to 3.0 mg/kg. Averaged across samples, CD8+ T cells carried more expanded clones than CD4+ did.

Germline V gene sequence: CDR1 MGHRA, CDR2 YSYEKL. V lost 3 bases and J lost 4, with 22 bases in between. The CDR3 consists of 19 residues. Sequencing was performed with immunoSEQ multiplex PCR; in TCRdb, only in-frame clones are kept and a portion is missing. Seen here are about 19,000 clones, under 85% observed once, and the top ten hold about 50%. This clone was seen a single time. The antigen is not known. The sequence was collected from an adult with an advanced solid tumor such as melanoma, head and neck, liver or kidney cancer. Sequenced here: CD4+ or CD8+ T cells sorted from blood, sampled in a trial of the OX40 agonist ivuxolimab. This sequence joins TRBV4-1 and TRBJ2-6, with a weak D call TRBD2 (6 bases). As DNA, the CDR3 is TGCGCCAGCAGCCATAGGGGCGGGGCCGATTACCTAGGGGCCAACGTCCTGACTTTC. It codes for CASSHRGGADYLGANVLTF.